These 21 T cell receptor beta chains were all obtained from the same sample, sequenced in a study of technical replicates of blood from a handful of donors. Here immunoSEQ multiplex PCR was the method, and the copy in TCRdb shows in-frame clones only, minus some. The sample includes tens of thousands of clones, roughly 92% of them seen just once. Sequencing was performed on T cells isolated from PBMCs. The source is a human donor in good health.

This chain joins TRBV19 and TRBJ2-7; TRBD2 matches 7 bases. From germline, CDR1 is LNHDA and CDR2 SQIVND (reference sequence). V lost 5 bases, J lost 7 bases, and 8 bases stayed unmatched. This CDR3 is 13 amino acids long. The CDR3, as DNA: TGTGCCAGTAGTGCGAACAGCGGGAATGAGCAGTACTTC. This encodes CASSANSGNEQYF.

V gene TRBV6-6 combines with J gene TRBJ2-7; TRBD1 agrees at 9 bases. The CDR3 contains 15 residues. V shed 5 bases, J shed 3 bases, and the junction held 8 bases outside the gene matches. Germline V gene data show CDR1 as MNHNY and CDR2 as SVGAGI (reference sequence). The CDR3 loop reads CASSSSLTGGYEQYF. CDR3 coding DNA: TGTGCCAGCAGTAGCTCACTGACAGGGGGCTACGAGCAGTACTTC.

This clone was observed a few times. Written as DNA, the CDR3 is TGCGCCAGCAGCCACGTCAGGAATACGAACACTGAAGCTTTCTTT. Amino acids: CASSHVRNTNTEAFF. J is TRBJ1-1 and V is TRBV4-1, with D unresolved. V was clipped by 3 bases and J by 1 base, with 12 bases between them. Germline CDR1 is MGHRA and CDR2 is YSYEKL. The CDR3 loop spans 15 amino acids.

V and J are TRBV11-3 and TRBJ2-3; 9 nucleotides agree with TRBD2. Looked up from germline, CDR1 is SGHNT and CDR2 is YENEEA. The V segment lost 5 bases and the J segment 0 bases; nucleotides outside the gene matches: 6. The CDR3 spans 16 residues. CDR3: CASSPRTSASTDTQYF. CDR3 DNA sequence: TGTGCCAGCAGCCCACGGACTAGCGCTAGCACAGATACGCAGTATTTT. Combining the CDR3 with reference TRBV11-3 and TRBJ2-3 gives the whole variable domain EAGVVQSPRYKIIEKKQPVAFWCNPISGHNTLYWYLQNLGQGPELLIRYENEEAVDDSQLPKDRFSAERLKGVDSTLKIQPAELGDSAVYLCASSPRTSASTDTQYFGPGTRLTVL.

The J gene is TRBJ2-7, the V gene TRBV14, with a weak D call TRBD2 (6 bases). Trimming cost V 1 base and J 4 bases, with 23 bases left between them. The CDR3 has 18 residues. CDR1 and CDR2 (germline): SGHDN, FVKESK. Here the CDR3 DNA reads TGTGCCAGCAGCCAAGCGATAGCCGGGAGCATCGAGGGATACGAGCAGTACTTC. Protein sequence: CASSQAIAGSIEGYEQYF.

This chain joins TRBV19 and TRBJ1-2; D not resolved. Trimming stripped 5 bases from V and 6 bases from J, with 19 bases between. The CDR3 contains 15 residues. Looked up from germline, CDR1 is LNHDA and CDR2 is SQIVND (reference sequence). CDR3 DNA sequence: TGTGCCAGTAGTCTAACCCCTCCGGGATTTCATGGCTACACCTTC. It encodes CASSLTPPGFHGYTF. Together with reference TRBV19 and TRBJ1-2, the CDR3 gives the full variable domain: DGGITQSPKYLFRKEGQNVTLSCEQNLNHDAMYWYRQDPGQGLRLIYYSQIVNDFQKGDIAEGYSVSREKKESFPLTVTSAQKNPTAFYLCASSLTPPGFHGYTFGSGTRLTVV.

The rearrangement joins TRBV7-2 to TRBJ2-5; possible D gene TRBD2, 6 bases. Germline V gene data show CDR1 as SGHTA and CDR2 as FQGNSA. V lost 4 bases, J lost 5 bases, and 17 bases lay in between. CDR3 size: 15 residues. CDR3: CASSSGTQRGETQYF. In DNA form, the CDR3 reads TGTGCCAGCAGCTCCGGGACTCAACGAGGGGAGACCCAGTACTTC.

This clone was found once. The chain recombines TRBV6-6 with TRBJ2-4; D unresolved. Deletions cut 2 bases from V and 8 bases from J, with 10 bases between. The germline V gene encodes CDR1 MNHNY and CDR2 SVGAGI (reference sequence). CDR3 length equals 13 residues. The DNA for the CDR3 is TGTGCCAGCAGTTACGCCACCTCGGACATTCAGTACTTC. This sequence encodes CASSYATSDIQYF.

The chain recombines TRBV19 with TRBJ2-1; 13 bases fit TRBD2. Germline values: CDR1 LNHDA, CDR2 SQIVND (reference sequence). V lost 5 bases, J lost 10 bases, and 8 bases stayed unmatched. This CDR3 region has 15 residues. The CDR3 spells CASSPGLAGRSEQFF. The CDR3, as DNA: TGTGCCAGTAGTCCGGGACTAGCGGGGAGATCGGAGCAGTTCTTC. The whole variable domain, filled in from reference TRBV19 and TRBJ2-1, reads DGGITQSPKYLFRKEGQNVTLSCEQNLNHDAMYWYRQDPGQGLRLIYYSQIVNDFQKGDIAEGYSVSREKKESFPLTVTSAQKNPTAFYLCASSPGLAGRSEQFFGPGTRLTVL.

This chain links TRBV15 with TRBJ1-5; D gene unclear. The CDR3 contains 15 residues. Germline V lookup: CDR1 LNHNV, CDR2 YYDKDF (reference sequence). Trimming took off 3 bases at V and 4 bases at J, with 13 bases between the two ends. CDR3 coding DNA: TGTGCCACCAGCAGGGAATTTGGAGGGAATCAGCCCCAGCATTTT. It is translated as CATSREFGGNQPQHF.

For the CDR3, the DNA is TGCGCCAGCAGCCGACATGCCGGGACAGGGGCCTACAATGAGCAGTTCTTC. Protein product: CASSRHAGTGAYNEQFF. The chain uses TRBV4-1 and TRBJ2-1; 10 positions match TRBD1. The V and J ends lost 4 bases and 2 bases, in that order; junction bases with no gene match: 8. The CDR3 consists of 17 residues. CDR1 is MGHRA, CDR2 YSYEKL, per germline.

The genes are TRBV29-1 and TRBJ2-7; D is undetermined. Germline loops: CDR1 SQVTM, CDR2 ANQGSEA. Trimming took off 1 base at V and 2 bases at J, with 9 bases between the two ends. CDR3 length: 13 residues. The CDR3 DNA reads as TGCAGCGTTGAAGCGGCGGATGCCTACGAGCAGTACTTC. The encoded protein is CSVEAADAYEQYF.

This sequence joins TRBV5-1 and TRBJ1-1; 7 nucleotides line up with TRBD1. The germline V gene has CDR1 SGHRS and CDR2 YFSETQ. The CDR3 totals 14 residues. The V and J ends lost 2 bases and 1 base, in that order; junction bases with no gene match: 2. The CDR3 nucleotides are TGCGCCAGCAGCTTTGGGACAGAGAACACTGAAGCTTTCTTT. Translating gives CASSFGTENTEAFF.

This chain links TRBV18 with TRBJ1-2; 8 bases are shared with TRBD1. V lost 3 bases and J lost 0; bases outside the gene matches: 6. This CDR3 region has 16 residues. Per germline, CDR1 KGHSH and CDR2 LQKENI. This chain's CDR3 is CASSPQGQGSNYGYTF. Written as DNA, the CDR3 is TGTGCCAGCTCACCCCAAGGACAGGGCTCTAACTATGGCTACACCTTC.

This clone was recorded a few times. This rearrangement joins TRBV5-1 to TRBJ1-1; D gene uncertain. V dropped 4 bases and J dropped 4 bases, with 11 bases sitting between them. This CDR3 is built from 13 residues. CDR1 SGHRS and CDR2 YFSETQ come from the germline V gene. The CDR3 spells CASSPLGGTEAFF. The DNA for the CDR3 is TGCGCCAGCAGCCCTCTGGGAGGCACTGAAGCTTTCTTT.

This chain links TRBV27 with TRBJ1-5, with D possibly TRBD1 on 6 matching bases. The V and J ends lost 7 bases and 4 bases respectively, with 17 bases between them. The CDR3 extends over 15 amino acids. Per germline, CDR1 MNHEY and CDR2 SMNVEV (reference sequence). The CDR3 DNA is TGTGCCAGCACCAAAGACAGGACGCAAAATCAGCCCCAGCATTTT. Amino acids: CASTKDRTQNQPQHF.

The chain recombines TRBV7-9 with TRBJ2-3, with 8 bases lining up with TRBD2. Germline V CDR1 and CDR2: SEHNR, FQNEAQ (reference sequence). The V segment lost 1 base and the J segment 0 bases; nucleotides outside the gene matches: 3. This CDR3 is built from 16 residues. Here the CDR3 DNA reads TGTGCCAGCAGCTTAGGGGCTAGCGGGAGCACAGATACGCAGTATTTT. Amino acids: CASSLGASGSTDTQYF.

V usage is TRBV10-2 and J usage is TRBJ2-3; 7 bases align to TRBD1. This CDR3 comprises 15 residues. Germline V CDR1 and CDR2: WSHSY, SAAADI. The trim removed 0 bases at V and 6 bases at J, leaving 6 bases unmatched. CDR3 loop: CASSESGQRADTQYF. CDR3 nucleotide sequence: TGCGCCAGCAGTGAGTCGGGACAGCGAGCGGATACGCAGTATTTT.

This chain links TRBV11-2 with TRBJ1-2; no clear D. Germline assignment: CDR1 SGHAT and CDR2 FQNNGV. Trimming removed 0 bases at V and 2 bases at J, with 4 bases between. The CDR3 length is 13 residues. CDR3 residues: CASSLDPNYGYTF. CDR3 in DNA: TGTGCCAGCAGCTTAGATCCAAACTATGGCTACACCTTC.

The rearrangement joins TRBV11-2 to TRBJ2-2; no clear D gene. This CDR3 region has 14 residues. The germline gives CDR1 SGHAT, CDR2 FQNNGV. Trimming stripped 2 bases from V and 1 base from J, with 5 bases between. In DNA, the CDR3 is TGTGCCAGCAGCTTATCAGGGAACACCGGGGAGCTGTTTTTT. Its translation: CASSLSGNTGELFF. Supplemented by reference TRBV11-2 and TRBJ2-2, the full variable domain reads EAGVAQSPRYKIIEKRQSVAFWCNPISGHATLYWYQQILGQGPKLLIQFQNNGVVDDSQLPKDRFSAERLKGVDSTLKIQPAKLEDSAVYLCASSLSGNTGELFFGEGSRLTVL.

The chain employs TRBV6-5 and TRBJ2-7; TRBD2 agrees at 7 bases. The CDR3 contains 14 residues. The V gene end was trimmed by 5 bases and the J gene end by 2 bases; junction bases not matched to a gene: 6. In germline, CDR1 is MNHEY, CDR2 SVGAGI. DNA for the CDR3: TGTGCCAGCAGTCAACTAGCGCACGCCTACGAGCAGTACTTC. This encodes CASSQLAHAYEQYF.